The clone carrying this TCR beta chain appeared a few times. Its antigen is currently unknown. Assay used: immunoSEQ multiplex PCR; TCRdb lists only in-frame clones, some missing. The sample comprises fewer than 55,000 clones, around nine tenths of which are singletons, and around 10% rests with the top ten. Germline CDR1 is SGDLS and CDR2 is YYNGEE. J gave up 1 base and V 3 bases, and 4 bases lay outside the gene matches. CDR3 length: 15 residues. This entry belongs to a study of OX40 agonist ivuxolimab in advanced cancers. Study overall: Every 2 weeks, ivuxolimab was infused into the patients intravenously at between 0.01 and 10 mg/kg.

General study findings and limits: No determination was made of the antigen specificity of the expanded peripheral T cells.

The sample in question was CD4+ or CD8+ T cells sorted from blood, obtained in a trial of the OX40 agonist ivuxolimab. This chain joins TRBV9 and TRBJ1-1, with 9 bases aligning to TRBD1. This sequence originates from an adult with an advanced solid tumor such as melanoma, head and neck, liver or kidney cancer. Here the CDR3 reads CASSGDRAKNTEAFF. Here the CDR3 DNA reads TGTGCCAGCAGCGGGGACAGGGCCAAGAACACTGAAGCTTTCTTT.